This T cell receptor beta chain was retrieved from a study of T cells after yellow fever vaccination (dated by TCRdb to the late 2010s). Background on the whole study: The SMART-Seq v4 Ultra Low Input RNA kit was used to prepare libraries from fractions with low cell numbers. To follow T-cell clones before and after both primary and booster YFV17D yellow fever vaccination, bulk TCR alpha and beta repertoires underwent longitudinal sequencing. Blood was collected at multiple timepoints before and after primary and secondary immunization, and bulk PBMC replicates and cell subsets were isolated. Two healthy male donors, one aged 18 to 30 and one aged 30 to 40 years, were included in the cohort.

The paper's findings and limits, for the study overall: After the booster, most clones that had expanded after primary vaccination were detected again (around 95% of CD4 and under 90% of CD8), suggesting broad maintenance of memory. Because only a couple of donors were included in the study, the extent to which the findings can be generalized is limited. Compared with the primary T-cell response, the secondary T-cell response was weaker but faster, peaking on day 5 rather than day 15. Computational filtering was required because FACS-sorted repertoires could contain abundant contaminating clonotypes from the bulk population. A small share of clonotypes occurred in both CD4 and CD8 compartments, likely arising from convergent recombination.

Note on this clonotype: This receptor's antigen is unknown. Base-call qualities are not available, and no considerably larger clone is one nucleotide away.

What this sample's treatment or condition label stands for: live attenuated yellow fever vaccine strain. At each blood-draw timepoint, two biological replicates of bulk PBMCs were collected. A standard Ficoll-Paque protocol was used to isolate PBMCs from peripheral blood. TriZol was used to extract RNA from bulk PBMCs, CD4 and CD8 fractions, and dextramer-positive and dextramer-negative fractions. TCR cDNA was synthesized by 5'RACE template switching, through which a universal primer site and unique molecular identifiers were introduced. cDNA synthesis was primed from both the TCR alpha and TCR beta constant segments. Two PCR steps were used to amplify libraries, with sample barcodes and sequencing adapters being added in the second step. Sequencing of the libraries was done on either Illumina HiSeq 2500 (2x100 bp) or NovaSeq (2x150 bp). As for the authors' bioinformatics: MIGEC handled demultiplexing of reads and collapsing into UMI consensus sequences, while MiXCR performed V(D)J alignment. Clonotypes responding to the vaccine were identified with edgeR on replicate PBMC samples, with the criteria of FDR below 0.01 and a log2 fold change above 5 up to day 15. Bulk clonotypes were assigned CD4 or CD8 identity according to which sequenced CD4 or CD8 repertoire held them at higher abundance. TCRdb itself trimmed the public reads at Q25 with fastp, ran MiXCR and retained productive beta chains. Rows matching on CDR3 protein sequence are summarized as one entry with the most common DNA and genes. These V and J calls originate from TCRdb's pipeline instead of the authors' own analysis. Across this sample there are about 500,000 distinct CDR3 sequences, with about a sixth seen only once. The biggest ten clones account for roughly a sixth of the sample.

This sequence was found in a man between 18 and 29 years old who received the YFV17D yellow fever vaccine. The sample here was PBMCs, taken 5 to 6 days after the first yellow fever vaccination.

The DNA sequence reads TGTGCCAGCAGCGTTACGTACAGGGTAAATCAGCCCCAGCATTTT. This codes for CASSVTYRVNQPQHF. The chain links TRBV7-2 with TRBJ1-5, and the D gene may be TRBD1, 6 bases matching. Trimming removed 5 bases from V and 4 bases from J, leaving 15 bases between the germline ends. CDR1 and CDR2 (SGHTA, FQGNSA) derive from the germline V gene. CDR3 length: 15 amino acids, cysteine to phenylalanine. CDR3 DNA is the only sequence kept; it has 45 bases, read in frame from the first base.